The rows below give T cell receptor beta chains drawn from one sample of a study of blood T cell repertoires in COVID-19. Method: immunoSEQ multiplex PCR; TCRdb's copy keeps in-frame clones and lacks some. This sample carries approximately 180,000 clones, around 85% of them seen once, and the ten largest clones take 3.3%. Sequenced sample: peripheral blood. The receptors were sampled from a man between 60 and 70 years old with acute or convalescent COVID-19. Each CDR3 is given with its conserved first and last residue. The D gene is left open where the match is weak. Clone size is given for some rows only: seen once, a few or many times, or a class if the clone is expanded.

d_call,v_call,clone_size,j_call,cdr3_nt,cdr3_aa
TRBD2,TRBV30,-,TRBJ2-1,TGTGCCTGGAGTGAATGGACTAGCGGGAACGGTGAGCAGTTCTTC,CAWSEWTSGNGEQFF
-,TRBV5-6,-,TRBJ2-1,TGTGCCAGCAGCCCCGCCGGGGGAGCGTCCTACAATGAGCAGTTCTTC,CASSPAGGASYNEQFF
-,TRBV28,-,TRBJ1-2,TGTGCCAGCAGTTTTTCCGGTTCGGACTATGGCTACACCTTC,CASSFSGSDYGYTF
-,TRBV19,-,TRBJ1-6,TGTGCCACCCAGTTTTCCTATAATTCACCCCTCCACTTT,CATQFSYNSPLHF
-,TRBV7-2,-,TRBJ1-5,TGTGCCAGCAGCTTAGTTGGGGGCCCTGGGAGCCAGCCCCAGCATTTT,CASSLVGGPGSQPQHF
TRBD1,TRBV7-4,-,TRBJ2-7,TGTGCCAGCAGCACCCTGACAGGGAAGGTCATGAACGAGCAGTACTTC,CASSTLTGKVMNEQYF
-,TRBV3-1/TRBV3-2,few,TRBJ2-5,TGTGCCACGACCTGGGGGGGCAGGTTCCAAGAGACCCAGTACTTC,CATTWGGRFQETQYF
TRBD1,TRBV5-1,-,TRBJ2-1,TGCGCCAGCAGCTCCTTGGCGGGACAGGTGCGGGTCTCCTACAATGAGCAGTTCTTC,CASSSLAGQVRVSYNEQFF
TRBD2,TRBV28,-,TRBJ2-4,TGTGCTTCGGGAGGGCCCATAAACATTCAGTACTTC,CASGGPINIQYF
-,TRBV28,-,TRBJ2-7,TGTGCCAGCAGTTCCCAACTCGTCAACGAGCAGTACTTC,CASSSQLVNEQYF
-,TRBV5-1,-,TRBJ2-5,TGCGCCAGCAGCTTGGTGGCGGGCAGACAAGAGACCCAGTACTTC,CASSLVAGRQETQYF
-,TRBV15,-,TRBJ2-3,TGTGCCACCAGCAGTGAACAACTTGACTCTAGCACAGATACGCAGTATTTT,CATSSEQLDSSTDTQYF
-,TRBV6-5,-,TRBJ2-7,TGTGCCAGCAGTTACCGGGGGGCGGGGGAGCAGTACTTC,CASSYRGAGEQYF
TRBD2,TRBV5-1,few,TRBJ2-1,TGCGCCAGCAGCTGGGACCTTACCGGGACTAGCTACAATGAGCAGTTCTTC,CASSWDLTGTSYNEQFF
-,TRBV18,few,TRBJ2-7,TGTGCCAGCTCACTCTCGGACAGCAATTACGAGCAGTACTTC,CASSLSDSNYEQYF
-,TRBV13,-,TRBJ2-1,TGTGCCAGCAGCTTGCGGTTTGAGAAACCGAATGAGCAGTTCTTC,CASSLRFEKPNEQFF
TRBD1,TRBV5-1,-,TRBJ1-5,TGCGCCAGCAGCTTTCCGGGACAGGGGGACGTTGGTCAGCCCCAGCATTTT,CASSFPGQGDVGQPQHF
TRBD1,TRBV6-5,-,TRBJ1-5,TGTGCCAGCAGATTAGGACAGGATCAGCCCCAGCATTTT,CASRLGQDQPQHF
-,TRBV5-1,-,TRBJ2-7,TGCGCCAGCAGCTTGGCGGGACTGGTTTACGAGCAGTACTTC,CASSLAGLVYEQYF
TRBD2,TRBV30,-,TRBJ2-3,TGTGCCTGGAGCCTACGGACTAGCGGGAAAACAGATACGCAGTATTTT,CAWSLRTSGKTDTQYF
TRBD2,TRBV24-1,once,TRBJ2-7,TGTGCCACCAGTGCCCTCGGGACTAGCGGCTACGAGCAGTACTTC,CATSALGTSGYEQYF
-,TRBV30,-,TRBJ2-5,TGTGCCTGGAGTCGAGGAGAGACCCAGTACTTC,CAWSRGETQYF
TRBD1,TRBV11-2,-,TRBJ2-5,TGTGCCAGCAGGAACTCCGGGACAGGGGGCCAGGGGACCCAGTACTTC,CASRNSGTGGQGTQYF
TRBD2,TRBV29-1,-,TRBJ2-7,TGCAGCGTTGAAGACGGACTAGCGGGAGTCAACGAGCAGTACTTC,CSVEDGLAGVNEQYF
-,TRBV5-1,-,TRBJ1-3,TGCGCCAGCAGCTTAAATGGGGGGGCTGGAAACACCATATATTTT,CASSLNGGAGNTIYF
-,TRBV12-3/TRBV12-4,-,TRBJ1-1,TGTGCCAGCAGTTTAATGGGAGGGGAAGCTTTCTTT,CASSLMGGEAFF
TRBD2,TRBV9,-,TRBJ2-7,TGTGCCAGCAGCCCGACTAGCGGGAGAGTTTACGAGCAGTACTTC,CASSPTSGRVYEQYF
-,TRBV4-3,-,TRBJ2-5,TGCGCCAGCAGCCAAGATCTTTACGGGAGAGGGACCCAGTACTTC,CASSQDLYGRGTQYF
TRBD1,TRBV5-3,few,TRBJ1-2,TGTGCCAGAAGCTTCCAGGGGGCGAACTATGGCTACACCTTC,CARSFQGANYGYTF
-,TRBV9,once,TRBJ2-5,TGTGCCAGCAGCGCCTCCGGGGCGGGGTGGGAGACCCAGTACTTC,CASSASGAGWETQYF
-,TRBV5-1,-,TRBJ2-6,TGCGCCAGCAGCTACGACAGCCCCGGGGCCAACGTCCTGACTTTC,CASSYDSPGANVLTF
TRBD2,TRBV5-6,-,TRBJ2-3,TGTGCCAGCAGCCTGACTAGCGTCACAGATACGCAGTATTTT,CASSLTSVTDTQYF
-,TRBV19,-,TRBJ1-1,TGTGCCAGTAAGTCCGGGGAGGCTTTCTTT,CASKSGEAFF
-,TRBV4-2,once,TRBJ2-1,TGTGCCAGCAGCCAAGGTATACACGCCCCGTTCTTC,CASSQGIHAPFF
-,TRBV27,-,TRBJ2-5,TGTGCCAGCAGTTTAGAACAGGGAGGGAGCGAGACCCAGTACTTC,CASSLEQGGSETQYF
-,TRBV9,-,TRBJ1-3,TGTGCCAGCAGCGTAGGGGGCGTTGGACCTGGAAACACCATATATTTT,CASSVGGVGPGNTIYF
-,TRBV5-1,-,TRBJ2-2,TGCGCCAGCCAAGGGGGGAGGGCCTTGAAGACCGGGGAGCTGTTTTTT,CASQGGRALKTGELFF
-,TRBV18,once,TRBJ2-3,TGTGCCAGCTCAGGTTGGACTAGCACAGATACGCAGTATTTT,CASSGWTSTDTQYF
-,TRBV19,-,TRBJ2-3,TGTGCCAGTAGTAAAATCCCGAGAACAGATACGCAGTATTTT,CASSKIPRTDTQYF
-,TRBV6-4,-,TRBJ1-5,TGTGCCAGCAGTGACCCGGATCAGCCCCAGCATTTT,CASSDPDQPQHF
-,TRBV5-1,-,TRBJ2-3,TGCGCCAGCAGCTTGGCCGAGCGGGGCACAGATACGCAGTATTTT,CASSLAERGTDTQYF
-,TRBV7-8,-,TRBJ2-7,TGTGCCAGCAGCTTTAGGAGTGGCGCTTATCTCCTCTACGAGCAGTACTTC,CASSFRSGAYLLYEQYF